This TCR beta chain was observed in a study of shared clonotypes between healthy human individuals. Study as a whole: The study drew on two women and a few men aged 18 to 49 as donors.

V was shortened by 4 bases and J by 1 base, with 18 bases between the two germline ends. The CDR3 extends over 16 amino acids. Germline CDR1 reads SGHRS; CDR2 reads YFSETQ. The CD4+ fraction was divided into a CD45RA+ naive subset and a CD45RA-negative memory subset. Repertoires were generated with immunoSEQ multiplex PCR, while TCRdb's copy carries only in-frame clones and drops some. The repertoire has roughly 2.2 million clones, more than 80% of them found once; the top ten carry 0.39%. Input material: naive CD4+ T cells from PBMCs. This sample's subset: CD45RA+ positively selected. The receptor comes from a man between 18 and 29 years old in good health. Some clones in this sample may be carry-over from other donors' samples. The chain joins TRBV5-1 to TRBJ2-7; perhaps TRBD2 as D (6 bases). CDR3 sequence: CASSHPRQGGSYEQYF. CDR3 DNA: TGCGCCAGCAGCCACCCCCGGCAGGGAGGATCCTACGAGCAGTACTTC. Using reference TRBV5-1 and TRBJ2-7 for the parts outside the CDR3, the full variable domain is KAGVTQTPRYLIKTRGQQVTLSCSPISGHRSVSWYQQTPGQGLQFLFEYFSETQRNKGNFPGRFSGRQFSNSRSEMNVSTLELGDSALYLCASSHPRQGGSYEQYFGPGTRLTVT.